This entry concerns a single T cell receptor (beta chain). TCRdb's copy holds only in-frame clones and misses some; the assay was immunoSEQ multiplex PCR. The sample yields some 1,100,000 clones, roughly 74% seen once. This CDR3 spans 14 amino acids. Looked up from germline, CDR1 is SGDLS and CDR2 is YYNGEE. V was pared by 1 base and J by 3 bases, with 11 bases between. This sample stems from a study of shared clonotypes between healthy human individuals. The chain links TRBV9 to TRBJ2-7; D is possibly TRBD1 (6 bases). Sequencing was performed on memory CD4+ T cells from PBMCs. The subset was: CD45RA-negative fraction. This TCR was sampled from a man aged 18 to 35 in good health. Some clones in this sample may be carry-over from other donors' samples. CDR3 bases: TGTGCCAGCAGCGTAACGACAGGAAGCTACGAGCAGTACTTC. The encoded protein is CASSVTTGSYEQYF. Full variable domain (outside the CDR3, taken from reference TRBV9 and TRBJ2-7): DSGVTQTPKHLITATGQRVTLRCSPRSGDLSVYWYQQSLDQGLQFLIQYYNGEERAKGNILERFSAQQFPDLHSELNLSSLELGDSALYFCASSVTTGSYEQYFGPGTRLTVT.